This entry describes one TCR beta chain. Its target is not known. The sample comes from a study of cytomegalovirus exposure and HLA in healthy donors. PCR used 60 Vbeta primers and 13 Jbeta primers. Measured with immunoSEQ multiplex PCR; TCRdb has only the in-frame clones, and not every one. The repertoire holds 150,000 to 160,000 clones, with roughly 85% as singletons. Germline V gene lookup returns CDR1 SGHNT and CDR2 YENEEA. The CDR3 is made up of 12 amino acids. V shed 5 bases and J 9 bases; nucleotides not matched to a gene: 4. Although they were nominally healthy when sampled, donors likely had unrecorded immune exposures. General study points: Some V segments could not be told apart, so they were left out, TRBV6-2 and TRBV6-3 among them. Confirmation in vitro established that a few CMV-associated chains were specific for CMV antigens. Presence/absence analyses treated sequencing depth as roughly uniform across donors.

Material: PBMCs. The chain employs TRBV11-3 and TRBJ2-1, with 7 bases matching TRBD1. The sequence was obtained from a woman between 18 and 30 years old in good health and CMV-seronegative. CDR3 coding DNA: TGTGCCAGCAGCGGCACAGGGGTTGAGCAGTTCTTC. Residues: CASSGTGVEQFF.